The sequence of this TCR beta chain was determined in a study of shared clonotypes between healthy human individuals (dated by TCRdb to about 2020). For the wider study: The cohort comprised a couple of women and a few men aged 18 to 49 years. For each donor, three plates each were used for CD4 naive and CD4 memory, two plates were used for CD8 naive, and one plate was used for CD8 memory. The study deeply sequenced blood TCR repertoires of five healthy adults to estimate repertoire size and the extent of clonotype sharing between individuals. Libraries were prepared and TCR repertoires were sequenced by different laboratories using diverse techniques, in order to increase sequencing depth and limit assay-specific biases. Per donor, leukapheresis produced somewhere between about 0.94 and 9 billion PBMCs.

TCR CDR3 regions were amplified from genomic DNA by multiplex PCR using the deep immunoSEQ assay. Genomic DNA extracted from each cell subset was distributed evenly over all wells of several immunoSEQ 96-well plates, and each plate served as one replicate. For sorted subsets, each replicate PCR was loaded with 200 ng genomic DNA, equivalent to some 27,000 T cell genomes. Purified libraries were quantified with a Qubit 3.0 fluorometer, sized on a Bioanalyzer 2100, and re-quantified with the KAPA Library Quantification kit. Each immunoSEQ 96-well plate was sequenced on its own single-read 150-cycle Illumina NextSeq 550 flow cell. In the original analysis: Because the immunoSEQ output included only junctional sequences and no quality scores, the filtering could not be the same as the filtering used for full-length reads. To assign V/J genes and CDR3, sequences were annotated using PyIR, a Python wrapper for IgBLAST v1.9, with IMGT germline references. Reads were removed for weak V/J assignments (E-value above 1e-6), missing CDR3, stop codons, out-of-frame junctions, or ambiguous translated residues. V3J clonotypes were defined as sequences sharing an identical inferred V gene, J gene, and CDR3 amino acid sequence. To compute the percentage overlap between repertoires, the number of shared unique clonotypes was divided by the size of the smaller repertoire. RTK rarefaction, the Chao1 estimator, and Recon v2.1 estimates of unobserved clonotypes were used to assess repertoire richness. Generation probabilities were computed with OLGA for all TCRbeta clonotypes obtained by the gDNA method from a handful of donors. Here the immuneACCESS table is served through TCRdb, limited to in-frame sequences with V and J called. Missing clones are a known gap in these copies; in checked studies unresolved V genes cover under half, and the rest lacks a known reason. V and J calls and clone size are copied from that table; D and trimming were computed from the DNA. The sample has approximately 2.3 million clones on record, over 85% of them singletons. The top ten constitute roughly 0.36% of the sample.

Healthy HIV-negative adults with no recently reported acute infections or vaccinations were included as donors. Only Caucasian adults living in Nashville, Tennessee, USA were represented among the donors. CD4+ T cells were enriched by magnetic negative selection; naive cells were then positively selected on CD45RA, and the negative fraction formed the memory subset. After blood collection by leukapheresis, PBMCs were isolated using Ficoll-Histopaque density gradient centrifugation and then cryopreserved in the vapor phase of liquid nitrogen. Analytical flow cytometry was used to check the purity and quantity of each magnetically sorted T cell population. Each sorted fraction had its genomic DNA isolated and then quantified by UV absorbance on a Nanodrop 2000c. In the case of this clone: Its antigen specificity is not known. No base qualities exist here, and no much larger clone lies one base off it.

Here V drops 5 bases and J drops 3 bases, and the junction holds 10 bases not matched to any gene. Based on the germline V gene, the CDR1 and CDR2 sequences are KGHSH and LQKENI. Counted from cysteine to phenylalanine, this CDR3 has 15 amino acids. Only the CDR3 DNA stays, 45 bases, in frame from base 1. The research as a whole found: Sampling was limited to blood, and TCR repertoires in tissue likely differ from TCR repertoires in blood. Larger estimated clonotype richness was generally found for naive subsets than for memory subsets. The small number of donors limited the genetic and exposure-history diversity represented. Incomplete sequencing was indicated by rarefaction of sorted-subset datasets, despite the large sequencing depth. Clonotypes shared by all four sorted-subset donors showed higher generation probabilities than non-shared clonotypes. Across several donors, roughly 5% of naive CD4, roughly 3.4% of naive CD8, about 2.3% of memory CD4, and 0.4% of memory CD8 clonotypes were shared. Based on pairwise subsampling, the degree of clonotype sharing among donors was expected to be affected by sequencing depth.

This TCR came from a man aged 18 to 30 in good health. Some clones in this sample may be carry-over from other donors' samples. Source material: naive CD4+ T cells from PBMCs. Interpreted using the paper, the cell subset or site label stands for: CD45RA+ positively selected. The chain is encoded by TRBV18 joined to TRBJ2-7; TRBD1 fits 7 bases in the junction. The CDR3 reads CASSSRTGVGYEQYF. The DNA is as follows: TGTGCCAGCTCATCCAGGACAGGCGTCGGCTACGAGCAGTACTTC.